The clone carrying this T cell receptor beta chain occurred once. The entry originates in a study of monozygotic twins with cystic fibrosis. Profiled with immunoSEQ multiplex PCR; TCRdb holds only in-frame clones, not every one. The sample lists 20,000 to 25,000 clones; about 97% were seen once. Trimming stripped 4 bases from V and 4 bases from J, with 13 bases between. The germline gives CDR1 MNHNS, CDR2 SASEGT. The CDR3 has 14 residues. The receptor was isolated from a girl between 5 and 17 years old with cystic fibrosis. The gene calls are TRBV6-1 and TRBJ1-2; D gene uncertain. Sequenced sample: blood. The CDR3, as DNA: TGTGCCAGCAGTGCCCTGGACGGCCTCTATGGCTACACCTTC. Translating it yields CASSALDGLYGYTF.